This T cell receptor beta chain was recorded in a study of blood T cell repertoires in COVID-19. Trimming cost V 8 bases and J 0 bases, with 8 bases left between them. The CDR3 spans 13 residues. Germline CDR1 MRHNA, CDR2 SNTAGT. Repertoires were generated with immunoSEQ multiplex PCR, while TCRdb's copy carries only in-frame clones and drops some. The sample lists around 200,000 clones; 85% to 90% were seen once. The V call is TRBV6-4, the J call TRBJ1-5; D not resolved. This clonotype originated in a man in his late teens or twenties with active or convalescent COVID-19. The sample was peripheral blood. The CDR3 sequence: CASAADSNQPQHF. The CDR3 DNA reads as TGTGCCAGCGCGGCGGATAGCAATCAGCCCCAGCATTTT.